The entry below gives a single T cell receptor beta chain sequence along with its context. In its sample, this clonotype was seen a few times. The target of this receptor is not known. No much larger clone exists at a distance of one base, and base qualities are not known. These data originate in a study of T cell repertoires in cytomegalovirus infection (dated by TCRdb to the late 2010s). A note on the overall study: Recently identified HLA-C-restricted CMV epitopes, whose presentation resists viral immunomodulation, were targeted by peptide stimulations together with well-studied HLA-B-restricted epitopes. Donor HLA type was relevant to the analysis, as public TCR beta signatures indicated carriage of CMV infection together with the matching HLA type. What the work shows at the level of the full study, not this receptor alone: In the ex vivo response, HLA-C-restricted CMV-specific TCR beta clonotypes were dominant, and in two of eight donors the single most frequent clonotype came from this HLA-C-restricted group. Carriers of CMV infection plus the relevant HLA type were discriminated by the cumulative frequency of public TCR beta family members in the study cohort and in an independent 352-donor cohort.

What the treatment or condition label conveys for this sample: in vitro stimulation with specific CMV peptide epitopes to enrich CMV-specific T cells. Sequenced using an Illumina HiSeq 1500. In TCRdb, the public reads were trimmed at Q25 with fastp and aligned with MiXCR, with productive beta chains retained. Rows are unified per CDR3 protein, each entry keeping the most common DNA and genes. The sample records some 560,000 distinct CDR3 sequences, approximately 40% of which are singletons. The ten largest clones add up to more than 40% of the sample. CDR1 SEHNR and CDR2 FQNEAQ are derived from the germline V gene (reference sequence). The CDR3 numbers 15 residues from cysteine through phenylalanine. The entry retains the CDR3 DNA only, 45 bases that are in frame from base 1. V is trimmed back by 5 bases and J by 5 bases, and the junction contains 11 bases that no gene match accounts for.

In this chain, TRBV7-9 is recombined with TRBJ2-5; 7 central nucleotides agree with TRBD2. Sequencing used cultured PBMCs, obtained from culture after CMV antigen stimulation. This sequence originates from a human donor in good health (CMV status not recorded). Some clones in this sample may be carry-over from other donors' samples. The nucleotide sequence is TGTGCCAGCAGCACACCGACTAGCAGTACGGAGACCCAGTACTTC. Its amino acids are CASSTPTSSTETQYF.